Listed below are T cell receptor beta chains from one sample, sequenced in a study of graft-versus-host responses after intestinal transplantation. TCRdb's copy holds only in-frame clones and misses some; the assay was immunoSEQ multiplex PCR. The sample holds around 100,000 clones; over 75% are singletons and the top ten take approximately 1%. Their antigen targets remain unknown. Sequenced material: unstimulated CD4+ T cells sorted from spleen or lymph node cells, taken before intestinal transplant. The receptors were sampled from a human donor who received an intestinal transplant. Each CDR3 is given with its conserved first and last residue.

cdr3_length	j_call	v_call	cdr3_aa
14	TRBJ2-1	TRBV27	CASSWGYSYNEQFF
11	TRBJ2-1	TRBV9	CASSAEGEQFF
16	TRBJ2-3	TRBV6-5	CASSYRGQGRADTQYF
14	TRBJ1-3	TRBV27	CASGSSLSGNTIYF
13	TRBJ1-6	TRBV7-6	CASSKNGDSTLHF
15	TRBJ1-4	TRBV6-5	CASSSYRGGGEKLFF
16	TRBJ2-6	TRBV18	CASSPRGGSGANVLTF
16	TRBJ1-1	TRBV7-9	CASSPGQGGMNTEAFF
12	TRBJ2-1	TRBV30	CAGTSSYNEQFF
17	TRBJ2-7	TRBV12-5	CASGLEVGTGAPYEQYF
12	TRBJ2-5	TRBV10-3	CATRDLQETQYF
16	TRBJ1-3	TRBV7-2	CASSLLPGISGNTIYF
16	TRBJ1-1	TRBV30	CAWTPTGASRRWGAFF
15	TRBJ1-4	TRBV9	CASSVGGQINEKLFF
18	TRBJ1-5	TRBV19	CASSILHHRDLGNQPQHF
14	TRBJ2-2	TRBV19	CASKVLPNTGELFF
14	TRBJ1-6	TRBV11-2	CASSSTGGSSPLHF
11	TRBJ2-1	TRBV13	CASGLINEQFF
14	TRBJ2-7	TRBV7-4	CASSLELPAYEQYF
14	TRBJ1-3	TRBV7-6	CASGYSVSGNTIYF
15	-	TRBV18	CASSPRQARESEQYF
12	TRBJ1-1	TRBV5-4	CASSLVATEAFF
17	TRBJ2-1	TRBV4-1	CASSQKGWAGANDEQFF
14	TRBJ2-1	TRBV11-2	CASSLAGSYNEQFF
15	TRBJ1-2	TRBV11-2	CASSFTGQERYGYTF
14	TRBJ1-6	TRBV6-5	CASSSPGVASPLHF
12	TRBJ1-1	TRBV5-1	CASSLDEGAAFF
10	TRBJ1-2	TRBV30	CAWQGYGYTF
16	TRBJ2-2	TRBV7-6	CASSFGPRKNTGELFF
15	TRBJ1-1	TRBV28	CASSRKQGLNTEAFF
15	TRBJ1-1	TRBV5-4	CASSLAKGGDTEAFF
12	TRBJ2-3	TRBV2	CASRQTGDTQYF
15	TRBJ2-7	TRBV30	CAWNTPGLAGLEQYF
14	TRBJ1-5	TRBV18	CASSPAQVNQPQHF
14	TRBJ1-1	TRBV9	CASSVAPVNTEAFF
15	TRBJ2-7	TRBV11-2	CASSPRASGNYEQYF
16	TRBJ2-3	TRBV4-1	CASSRNTGVRTDTQYF
14	TRBJ2-2	TRBV28	CASNDRSNTGELFF
13	TRBJ1-6	TRBV5-1	CASSPGETSPLHF
13	TRBJ2-3	TRBV9	CASSGGAGDTQYF
13	TRBJ1-5	TRBV2	CASRSDRDQPQHF
14	TRBJ2-1	TRBV11-2	CASSWRTGYNEQFF
15	TRBJ2-2	TRBV6-6	CASTHSGTDPGELFF
14	TRBJ1-1	TRBV7-9	CASSHGEMNTEAFF
12	TRBJ2-7	TRBV10-3	CAVGGSEYEQYF
14	TRBJ1-1	TRBV7-9	CASSSSVGNTEAFF
15	TRBJ2-5	TRBV14	CASSQRTKLQETQYF
15	TRBJ1-1	TRBV21-1	CAANPSGTANTEAFF
15	TRBJ2-2	TRBV19	CASSAIQGNTGELFF
15	TRBJ2-2	TRBV10-1	CASSKGDRETGELFF